This record looks at one T cell receptor (beta chain) sequence and its context. Antigen: not known. Without the conserved terminal phenylalanine or tryptophan, this CDR3 likely stems from a read error. The data were obtained in a study of T cell repertoires in cytomegalovirus infection. The wider study: CMV infection together with matching HLA type was indicated by public TCR beta signatures.

Each CDR3 protein gets one entry after TCRdb re-called the reads with MiXCR. The sample holds about 450,000 distinct CDR3 sequences; roughly 31% are singletons and the top ten take roughly an eighth. Study-wide results and limits: Within the response measured ex vivo, HLA-C-restricted CMV-specific TCR beta clonotypes were dominant.

This CDR3 spans 14 amino acids. Germline CDR1 and CDR2: SGHTA and FQGNSA. V lost 4 bases to trimming and J lost 2 bases, with 11 bases between them. The chain couples TRBV7-2 to TRBJ2-5; no reliable D call. Input material: PBMCs. The sequence came from a human donor in good health (CMV status not recorded). Some clones in this sample may be carry-over from other donors' samples. The CDR3 bases are TGTGCCAGCAGCTCCGGACCGATTCAAGAGACCCAGTACTTA. Its protein product is CASSSGPIQETQYL.